Each of the 30 T cell receptor beta chains below was sequenced from the same sample in a study of T cells in Graves' hyperthyroidism and ophthalmopathy. Researchers took RNA transcripts and amplified the TCR beta CDR3 regions from them. RT-PCR in the first round (using the HTBI primer set) targeted the TCR CDR3. TCRdb recomputed calls from the multiplex PCR reads with MiXCR, one row per CDR3 protein. The table shows 530,000 or so distinct CDR3 sequences, with roughly 17% occurring only once. The specimen was blood. These receptors were collected from a woman between 18 and 29 years old with Graves' ophthalmopathy.

In its sample, this clonotype was seen a few times. This chain uses TRBV2 with TRBJ1-5; unclear D gene. V was shortened by 1 base and J by 2 bases, with 9 bases between the two germline ends. Germline CDR1 is SNHLY and CDR2 is FYNNEI. This CDR3 is built from 15 residues. Here the CDR3 DNA reads TGTGCCAGCAGTGAAGTGGTATCCCGCAATCAGCCCCAGCATTTT. It yields the protein CASSEVVSRNQPQHF. Complete variable domain (other parts from reference TRBV2 and TRBJ1-5): EPEVTQTPSHQVTQMGQEVILRCVPISNHLYFYWYRQILGQKVEFLVSFYNNEISEKSEIFDDQFSVERPDGSNFTLKIRSTKLEDSAMYFCASSEVVSRNQPQHFGDGTRLSIL.

This clonotype came up a few times. The CDR3, as DNA: TGTGCCAGCAGCTCTCCCGGGACTAGCGGGAGTGCCTACAATGAGCAGTTCTTC. Translated, it gives CASSSPGTSGSAYNEQFF. The genes are TRBV7-3 and TRBJ2-1, with TRBD2 identical over 14 bases. From germline, CDR1 is SGHTA and CDR2 FQGTGA. CDR3 length: 18 amino acids. Trimming cost V 4 bases and J 2 bases; bases outside gene matches: 7.

This chain links TRBV28 with TRBJ1-5; 8 nucleotides match TRBD1. From germline, CDR1 is MDHEN and CDR2 SYDVKM. The CDR3 covers 12 residues. Trimming at V came to 5 bases and at J to 11 bases, leaving 5 bases not matched to a gene. The CDR3 protein is CASSIQGGTQHF. For the CDR3, the DNA is TGTGCCAGCAGTATACAGGGGGGGACCCAGCATTTT.

This clonotype was found many times. The V gene is TRBV5-1, the J gene TRBJ1-1, with D unclear. The V end was cut by 1 base, the J end by 0 bases, with 7 bases between. The CDR3 has 14 amino acids. Germline V gene data show CDR1 as SGHRS and CDR2 as YFSETQ. The CDR3 reads CASSLQMVNTEAFF. CDR3 DNA sequence: TGCGCCAGCAGCTTGCAGATGGTGAACACTGAAGCTTTCTTT.

The chain uses TRBV3-2 and TRBJ2-5; the table's D call, TRBD2, was not checked against the DNA. TRBV3-2 represents a pseudogene. The CDR3 loop spans 19 amino acids. This CDR3 reads CASSLAGVGRAPPKETQYF. The CDR3 DNA reads TGTGCCAGCAGCCTCGCGGGTGTCGGGAGGGCCCCCCCAAAGGAGACCCAGTACTTC.

J is TRBJ1-5 and V is TRBV10-3; 7 bases agree with TRBD1. Germline V CDR1 and CDR2: ENHRY, SYGVKD. This CDR3 has 15 residues. V dropped 4 bases and J dropped 6; count of bases not matched to a gene: 9. The chain's CDR3 is CAISGDRERGQPQHF. CDR3 DNA sequence: TGTGCCATCAGTGGTGACAGGGAACGGGGTCAGCCCCAGCATTTT.

This clonotype has a handful of counts. The CDR3 region has the DNA TGCAGCGTTGAAATTCCCGGGACAGGGAAGGGATACGAGCAGTACTTC. Translation: CSVEIPGTGKGYEQYF. This rearrangement joins TRBV29-1 to TRBJ2-7; 9 bases line up with TRBD1. Looked up from germline, CDR1 is SQVTM and CDR2 is ANQGSEA. Trimming removed 2 bases from V and 4 bases from J; junction bases left unmatched: 12. This CDR3 comprises 16 residues.

This clonotype was seen more than once but under ten times. This chain uses TRBV4-1 with TRBJ2-7; D not certain. The CDR3 is made up of 14 amino acids. Germline-derived CDR1 and CDR2 are MGHRA and YSYEKL. V was pared by 1 base and J by 3 bases, with 10 bases between. Written as DNA, the CDR3 is TGCGCCAGCAGCCAAGGGGCCCGAGACTACGAGCAGTACTTC. It yields the protein CASSQGARDYEQYF.

This clonotype was counted at least ten times. The chain is built from TRBV6-2 or TRBV6-3 and TRBJ2-1; D is possibly TRBD1 (6 bases). V lost 6 bases and J 4 bases, leaving 19 bases between the germline ends. Per the germline V gene, CDR1 is MNHEY and CDR2 is SVGEGT. The CDR3 sequence is 16 residues long. Here the CDR3 DNA reads TGTGCCAGCAGCTCTACTCAGGGGAATAGGTACAATGAGCAGTTCTTC. This encodes CASSSTQGNRYNEQFF.

This clonotype was detected many times. This chain uses TRBV2 with TRBJ2-1; D is unresolved. This CDR3 has 13 amino acids. The germline V and J ends were trimmed by 4 bases and 7 bases, with 11 bases remaining between them. CDR1 and CDR2 (germline): SNHLY, FYNNEI. CDR3 nucleotide sequence: TGTGCCAGCAGTGTAGAGTACGGGAATGAGCAGTTCTTC. Its protein is CASSVEYGNEQFF.

This clonotype was detected ten times or more. J is TRBJ1-3 and V is TRBV5-5; no clear D. In germline, CDR1 is SGHKS, CDR2 YYEKEE (reference sequence). CDR3 size: 15 residues. V was shortened by 0 bases and J by 0 bases, with 7 bases between the two germline ends. CDR3 sequence (DNA): TGTGCCAGCAGCTTGGATCCGAACTCTGGAAACACCATATATTTT. Its protein product is CASSLDPNSGNTIYF.

With respect to this clonotype: The junction and the germline gene differ at one end; a read error may be behind it. The V and J genes are TRBV15 and TRBJ2-2; 7 bases are shared with TRBD2. The CDR3 extends over 16 amino acids. CDR1 LNHNV and CDR2 YYDKDF come from the germline V gene (reference sequence). CDR3: CATSSMRESVTGEPFF. The CDR3 DNA is TGTGCCACCAGCAGTATGCGGGAGTCGGTCACCGGGGAGCCGTTTTTT.

This clonotype occurred many times. The chain joins TRBV10-3 to TRBJ2-1; the D is unclear. CDR1 ENHRY and CDR2 SYGVKD come from the germline V gene. The V end was cut by 2 bases, the J end by 0 bases, with 5 bases between. This CDR3 is 14 amino acids long. CDR3 DNA sequence: TGTGCCATCAGTGAGAAGGACTCCTACAATGAGCAGTTCTTC. Protein sequence: CAISEKDSYNEQFF.

V and J are TRBV4-1 and TRBJ2-5; 7 bases agree with TRBD1. The CDR3 is made up of 15 amino acids. V lost 0 bases to trimming and J lost 5 bases; unmatched junction nucleotides: 6. Germline V gene lookup returns CDR1 MGHRA and CDR2 YSYEKL. The CDR3: CASSQDKGGWETQYF. As DNA, the CDR3 is TGCGCCAGCAGCCAAGATAAAGGGGGCTGGGAGACCCAGTACTTC.

Regarding this clonotype: The junction departs from the called germline gene at one end, perhaps through a read error. This rearrangement joins TRBV7-9 to TRBJ1-1; 8 bases match TRBD1. CDR1 and CDR2 (germline): SEHNR, FQNEAQ (reference sequence). CDR3 length: 13 amino acids. CDR3 DNA sequence: TGTGCCAGCAGCCAGGGGGCGCGCTCTGAAGCTCTCTTT. It codes for CASSQGARSEALF.

In its sample, this clonotype was seen many times. The CDR3, as DNA: TGTGCCAGCAGGTGGCTAGCGGGCGTACAAGAGACCCAGTACTTC. Its protein product is CASRWLAGVQETQYF. The chain combines TRBV7-2 with TRBJ2-5, with 8 bases matching TRBD2. Trimming cost V 6 bases and J 2 bases; bases outside gene matches: 8. The germline gives CDR1 SGHTA, CDR2 FQGNSA. The CDR3 length is 15 residues.

This chain uses TRBV28 with TRBJ1-3, with TRBD1 matching 7 bases. CDR3 length: 16 amino acids. Germline trimming cut 7 bases from V and 0 bases from J; bases unmatched to any gene: 9. Per germline, CDR1 MDHEN and CDR2 SYDVKM. CDR3 sequence: CASIETGQTSGNTIYF. The CDR3 bases are TGTGCCAGCATAGAAACGGGACAGACCTCTGGAAACACCATATATTTT.

This clonotype was counted ten times or more. The genes are TRBV12-3 or TRBV12-4 and TRBJ1-5; a weak D match, TRBD1 (5 bases). The CDR3 has 14 amino acids. Trimming stripped 7 bases from V and 1 base from J, with 11 bases between. The CDR3 loop reads CASNPGGSNQPQHF. The CDR3 DNA reads TGTGCCAGCAATCCGGGGGGAAGCAATCAGCCCCAGCATTTT.

On this clonotype itself: A single base separates this from a much larger clone, so it may be a read error. CDR3 protein: CASSRDRRNTGELLF. For the CDR3, the DNA is TGTGCCAGCTCAAGGGACAGGAGGAACACCGGGGAGCTGCTTTTT. The V gene is TRBV18, the J gene TRBJ2-2; 8 bases match TRBD1. Germline assignment: CDR1 KGHSH and CDR2 LQKENI. The length of the CDR3 is 15 residues.

The chain employs TRBV11-2 and TRBJ2-3; D gene unclear. V dropped 4 bases and J dropped 2 bases, with 13 bases sitting between them. Germline V gene lookup returns CDR1 SGHAT and CDR2 FQNNGV. CDR3 length equals 15 residues. The CDR3 DNA follows: TGTGCCAGCAGCTCTCCGTGGGGTACCACAGATACGCAGTATTTT. It specifies CASSSPWGTTDTQYF.

The chain has TRBV7-6 and TRBJ2-7; D remains ambiguous. The CDR3 totals 14 residues. Germline assignment: CDR1 SGHVS and CDR2 FNYEAQ. The ends were cut back, 5 bases at V and 1 base at J, with 12 bases in the middle. This CDR3 is CASSTEVDSYEQYF. In nucleotides, the CDR3 is TGTGCCAGCAGCACCGAGGTCGATTCCTACGAGCAGTACTTC.

Of note for this clonotype: This may be a read error: a much more frequent sequence differs by one nucleotide. This chain links TRBV28 with TRBJ1-3; perhaps TRBD1 as D (5 bases). Per germline, CDR1 MDHEN and CDR2 SYDVKM. The CDR3 length is 14 residues. CDR3 DNA: TGTGCCAGCAGTTTACCAGGGACTGGAAGCACCATATATTTT. Protein: CASSLPGTGSTIYF.

Ten or more counts support this clonotype. The chain employs TRBV20-1 and TRBJ1-1; 7 bases line up with TRBD1. The J segment lost 5 bases and the V segment lost 2 bases, leaving 8 bases of the junction unmatched. The CDR3 runs to 14 residues. Germline loops: CDR1 DFQATT, CDR2 SNEGSKA (reference sequence). CDR3 protein: CSARRDSTGTEAFF. The CDR3 nucleotides are TGCAGTGCTAGACGGGACAGTACCGGGACTGAAGCTTTCTTT.

This clonotype was counted between two and nine times. The chain joins TRBV4-1 to TRBJ2-7; D not certain. The CDR3 runs 15 residues. The germline gives CDR1 MGHRA, CDR2 YSYEKL. With 0 bases removed from V and 4 bases from J, the gap between germline ends came to 13 bases. CDR3 coding DNA: TGCGCCAGCAGCCAAGATCCCCAACAAGGGTACGAGCAGTACTTC. Amino acid sequence: CASSQDPQQGYEQYF.

The chain couples TRBV10-3 to TRBJ2-1; 8 bases match TRBD1. The trim removed 0 bases at V and 10 bases at J, leaving 11 bases unmatched. Per germline, CDR1 ENHRY and CDR2 SYGVKD. The CDR3 is 16 amino acids. CDR3 DNA sequence: TGTGCCATCAGTGAGTCGTTACAGGGGGATTCAGGCGAGCAGTTCTTC. Protein: CAISESLQGDSGEQFF.

The V call is TRBV4-3, the J call TRBJ1-1, with no clear D. The V end lost 0 bases, the J end lost 3 bases, and 8 bases lay between the germline ends. This CDR3 is 14 amino acids long. CDR1 LGHNA and CDR2 YSLEER come from the germline V gene. CDR3 protein: CASSQEGWYTEAFF. For the CDR3, the DNA is TGCGCCAGCAGCCAAGAGGGGTGGTACACTGAAGCTTTCTTT.

As concerns this clonotype: The junction shows a germline mismatch at one end, possibly a read error. The chain links TRBV19 to TRBJ1-5, with D perhaps TRBD1 (5 bases). Germline CDR1 is LNHDA and CDR2 is SQIVND (reference sequence). This CDR3 has 14 amino acids. CDR3 DNA sequence: TGTGCCAGTGGTATCGACAGACTGACTAGGCCCCAGCATTTT. As protein: CASGIDRLTRPQHF.

In its sample, this clonotype was seen a few times. J is TRBJ1-3 and V is TRBV5-5, with TRBD1 matching over 10 bases. Germline V gene lookup returns CDR1 SGHKS and CDR2 YYEKEE (reference sequence). CDR3 length equals 14 residues. The trim removed 4 bases at V and 6 bases at J, leaving 4 bases unmatched. The CDR3 protein is CASSRDRGANTIYF. As DNA, the CDR3 is TGTGCCAGCAGCCGGGACAGGGGAGCAAACACCATATATTTT.

This clonotype was detected only a few times. The chain combines TRBV29-1 with TRBJ1-2, with D perhaps TRBD1 (5 bases). V gave up 7 bases and J gave up 1 base, with 10 bases separating them. This CDR3 region has 12 residues. CDR1 SQVTM and CDR2 ANQGSEA come from the germline V gene. This CDR3 is CSARGGNYGYTF. CDR3 nucleotides: TGCAGCGCCCGTGGGGGTAACTATGGCTACACCTTC.

This clonotype was observed a single time. This clone may be a read error of a much larger clone one base away. The chain carries TRBV7-3 and TRBJ2-7, with TRBD2 identical over 9 bases. CDR1 and CDR2 (germline): SGHTA, FQGTGA. The length of the CDR3 is 14 residues. The CDR3 sequence is CASSFSGSLYEQCF. DNA of the CDR3: TGTGCCAGCAGCTTTAGCGGGAGTCTCTACGAGCAGTGCTTC.